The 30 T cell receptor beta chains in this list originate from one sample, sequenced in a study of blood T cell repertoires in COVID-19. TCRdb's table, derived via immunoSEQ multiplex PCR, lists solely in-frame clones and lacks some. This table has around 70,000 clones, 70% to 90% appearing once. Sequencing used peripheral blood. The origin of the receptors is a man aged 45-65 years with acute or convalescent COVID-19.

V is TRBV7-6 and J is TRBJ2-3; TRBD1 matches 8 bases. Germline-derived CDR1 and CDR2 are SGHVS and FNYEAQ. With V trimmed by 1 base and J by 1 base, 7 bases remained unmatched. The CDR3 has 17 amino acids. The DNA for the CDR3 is TGTGCCAGCAGCTTAGGATCAGTGACAGGGGGCACAGATACGCAGTATTTT. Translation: CASSLGSVTGGTDTQYF.

In DNA form, the CDR3 reads TGTGCCAGCAGCTTAGGGACAGGCAATAGCAATCAGCCCCAGCATTTT. Its translation is CASSLGTGNSNQPQHF. The chain employs TRBV7-6 and TRBJ1-5; 7 bases map to TRBD1. From germline, CDR1 is SGHVS and CDR2 FNYEAQ. V was pared by 1 base and J by 0 bases, with 3 bases of the junction left unmatched. This CDR3 is 16 amino acids long. Full variable domain (rest looked up from reference TRBV7-6 and TRBJ1-5): GAGVSQSPRYKVTKRGQDVALRCDPISGHVSLYWYRQALGQGPEFLTYFNYEAQQDKSGLPNDRFSAERPEGSISTLTIQRTEQRDSAMYRCASSLGTGNSNQPQHFGDGTRLSIL.

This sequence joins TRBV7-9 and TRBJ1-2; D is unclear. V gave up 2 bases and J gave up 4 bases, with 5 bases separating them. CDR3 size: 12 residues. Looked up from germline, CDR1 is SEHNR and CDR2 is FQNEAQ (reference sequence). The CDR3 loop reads CASSLYGYGYTF. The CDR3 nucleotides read TGTGCCAGCAGCTTATACGGCTATGGCTACACCTTC.

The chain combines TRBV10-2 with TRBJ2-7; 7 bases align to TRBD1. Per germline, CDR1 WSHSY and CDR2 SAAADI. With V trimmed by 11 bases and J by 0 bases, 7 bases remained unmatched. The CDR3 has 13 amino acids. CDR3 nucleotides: TGCGCCGCATCGACAGGGTTCTCCTACGAGCAGTACTTC. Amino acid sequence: CAASTGFSYEQYF.

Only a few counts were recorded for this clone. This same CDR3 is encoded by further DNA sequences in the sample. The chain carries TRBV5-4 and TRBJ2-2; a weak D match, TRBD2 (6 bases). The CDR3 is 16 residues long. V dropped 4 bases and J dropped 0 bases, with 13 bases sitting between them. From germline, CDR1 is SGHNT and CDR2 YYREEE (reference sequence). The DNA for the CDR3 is TGTGCCAGCAGCCGAGTCGGGGGATCGAACACCGGGGAGCTGTTTTTT. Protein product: CASSRVGGSNTGELFF. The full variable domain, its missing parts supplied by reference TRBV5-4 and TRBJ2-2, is ETGVTQSPTHLIKTRGQQVTLRCSSQSGHNTVSWYQQALGQGPQFIFQYYREEENGRGNFPPRFSGLQFPNYSSELNVNALELDDSALYLCASSRVGGSNTGELFFGEGSRLTVL.

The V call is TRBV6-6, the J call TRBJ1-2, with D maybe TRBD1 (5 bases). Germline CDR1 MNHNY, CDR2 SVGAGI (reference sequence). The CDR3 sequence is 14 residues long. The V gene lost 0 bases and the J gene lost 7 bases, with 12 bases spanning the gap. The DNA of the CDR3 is TGTGCCAGCAGTTACTCGAGTCAGGGCAGTGGCTACACCTTC. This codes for CASSYSSQGSGYTF.

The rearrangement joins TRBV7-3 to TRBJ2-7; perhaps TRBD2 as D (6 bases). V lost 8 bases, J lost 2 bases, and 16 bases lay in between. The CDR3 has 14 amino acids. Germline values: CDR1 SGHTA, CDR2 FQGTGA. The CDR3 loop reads CASAWGAGTYEQYF. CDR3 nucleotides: TGTGCCAGCGCCTGGGGAGCGGGTACCTACGAGCAGTACTTC.

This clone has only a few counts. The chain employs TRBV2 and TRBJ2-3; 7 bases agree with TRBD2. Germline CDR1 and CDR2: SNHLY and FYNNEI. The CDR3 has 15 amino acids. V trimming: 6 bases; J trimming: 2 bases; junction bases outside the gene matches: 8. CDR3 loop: CASRGLVTFTDTQYF. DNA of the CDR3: TGTGCCAGCAGAGGACTAGTAACTTTCACAGATACGCAGTATTTT.

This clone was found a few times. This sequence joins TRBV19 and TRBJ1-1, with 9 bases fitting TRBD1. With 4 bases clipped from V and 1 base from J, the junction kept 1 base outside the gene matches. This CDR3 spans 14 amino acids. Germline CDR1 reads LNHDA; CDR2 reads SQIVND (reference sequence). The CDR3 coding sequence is TGTGCCAGTAGTAGACAGGGGGGGAACACTGAAGCTTTCTTT. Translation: CASSRQGGNTEAFF.

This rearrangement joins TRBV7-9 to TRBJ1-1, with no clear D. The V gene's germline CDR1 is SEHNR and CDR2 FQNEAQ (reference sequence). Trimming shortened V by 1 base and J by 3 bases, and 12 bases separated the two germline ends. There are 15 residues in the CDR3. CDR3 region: CASSLVEGVDTEAFF. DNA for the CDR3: TGTGCCAGCAGCTTAGTGGAGGGTGTGGACACTGAAGCTTTCTTT. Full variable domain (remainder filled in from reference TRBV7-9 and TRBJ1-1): DTGVSQNPRHKITKRGQNVTFRCDPISEHNRLYWYRQTLGQGPEFLTYFQNEAQLEKSRLLSDRFSAERPKGSFSTLEIQRTEQGDSAMYLCASSLVEGVDTEAFFGQGTRLTVV.

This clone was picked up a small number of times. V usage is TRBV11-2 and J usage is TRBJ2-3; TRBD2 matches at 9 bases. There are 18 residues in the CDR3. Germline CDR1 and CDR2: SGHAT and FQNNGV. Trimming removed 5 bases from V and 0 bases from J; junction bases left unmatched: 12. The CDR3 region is CASSKGSASGASTDTQYF. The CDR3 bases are TGTGCCAGCAGCAAGGGTTCGGCTAGCGGGGCTAGCACAGATACGCAGTATTTT.

CDR3 coding DNA: TGTGCCAGCAGCCCCATGTCGGCAGGGAATCAGCCCCAGCATTTT. This sequence encodes CASSPMSAGNQPQHF. The chain couples TRBV7-2 to TRBJ1-5; maybe TRBD1 (5 bases). V lost 5 bases, J lost 4 bases, and 15 bases lay in between. Germline V gene sequence: CDR1 SGHTA, CDR2 FQGNSA. The CDR3 length is 15 residues.

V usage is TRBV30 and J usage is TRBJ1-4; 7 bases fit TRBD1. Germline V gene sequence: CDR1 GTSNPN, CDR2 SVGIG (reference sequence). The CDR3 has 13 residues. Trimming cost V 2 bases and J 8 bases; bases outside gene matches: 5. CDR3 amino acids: CAWSRETGEKLFF. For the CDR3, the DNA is TGTGCCTGGAGTAGGGAGACAGGGGAAAAACTGTTTTTT.

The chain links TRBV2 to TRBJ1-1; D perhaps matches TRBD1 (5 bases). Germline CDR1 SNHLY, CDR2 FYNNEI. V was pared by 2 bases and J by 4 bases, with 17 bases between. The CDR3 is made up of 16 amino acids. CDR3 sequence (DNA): TGTGCCAGCAGTGAATGGCCAGTTTCAAGGGGCACTGAAGCTTTCTTT. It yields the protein CASSEWPVSRGTEAFF.

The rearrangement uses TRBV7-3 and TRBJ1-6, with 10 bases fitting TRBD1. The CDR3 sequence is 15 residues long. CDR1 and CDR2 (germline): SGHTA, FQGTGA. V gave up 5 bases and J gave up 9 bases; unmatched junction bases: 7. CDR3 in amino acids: CASSILGTGVSPLHF. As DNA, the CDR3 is TGTGCCAGCAGCATCCTCGGGACAGGGGTTTCACCCCTCCACTTT. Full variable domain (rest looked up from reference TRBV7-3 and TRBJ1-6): GAGVSQTPSNKVTEKGKYVELRCDPISGHTALYWYRQSLGQGPEFLIYFQGTGAADDSGLPNDRFFAVRPEGSVSTLKIQRTERGDSAVYLCASSILGTGVSPLHFGNGTRLTVT.

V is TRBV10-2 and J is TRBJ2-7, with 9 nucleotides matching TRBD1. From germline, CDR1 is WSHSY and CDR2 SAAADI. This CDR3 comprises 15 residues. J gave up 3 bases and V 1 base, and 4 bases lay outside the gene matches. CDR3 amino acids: CASSEWTGVVYEQYF. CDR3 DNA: TGCGCCAGCAGTGAGTGGACAGGGGTTGTCTACGAGCAGTACTTC.

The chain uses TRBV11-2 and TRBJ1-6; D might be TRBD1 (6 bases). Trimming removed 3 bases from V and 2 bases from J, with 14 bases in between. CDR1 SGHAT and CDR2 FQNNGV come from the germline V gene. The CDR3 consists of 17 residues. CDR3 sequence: CASSLGRGSAYNSPLHF. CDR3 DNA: TGTGCCAGCAGCTTGGGTAGGGGGTCCGCCTATAATTCACCCCTCCACTTT.

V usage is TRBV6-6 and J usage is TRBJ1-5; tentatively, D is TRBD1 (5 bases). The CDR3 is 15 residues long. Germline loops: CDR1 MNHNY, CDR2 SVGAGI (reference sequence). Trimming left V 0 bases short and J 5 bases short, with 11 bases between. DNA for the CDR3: TGTGCCAGCAGTTACTCACCAGGGTCGGATCAGCCCCAGCATTTT. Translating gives CASSYSPGSDQPQHF.

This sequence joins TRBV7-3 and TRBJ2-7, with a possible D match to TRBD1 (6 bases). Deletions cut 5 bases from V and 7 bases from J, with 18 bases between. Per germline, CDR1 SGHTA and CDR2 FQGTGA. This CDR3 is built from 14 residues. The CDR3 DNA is TGTGCCAGCAGCCTCGACAAAGGAAGGGGGGAGCAGTACTTC. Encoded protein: CASSLDKGRGEQYF.

The DNA for the CDR3 is TGTGCCAGCAGCTTAGGACAGGGAGGCTATGGCTACACCTTC. Translation: CASSLGQGGYGYTF. This chain connects TRBV7-3 to TRBJ1-2; 8 nucleotides match TRBD1. V was clipped by 2 bases and J by 4 bases; unmatched bases: 3. Germline CDR1 and CDR2: SGHTA and FQGTGA. This CDR3 has 14 residues. The complete variable domain, with remaining parts taken from reference TRBV7-3 and TRBJ1-2, reads GAGVSQTPSNKVTEKGKYVELRCDPISGHTALYWYRQSLGQGPEFLIYFQGTGAADDSGLPNDRFFAVRPEGSVSTLKIQRTERGDSAVYLCASSLGQGGYGYTFGSGTRLTVV.

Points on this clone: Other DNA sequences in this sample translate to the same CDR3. In nucleotides, the CDR3 is TGTGCCAGCAGCCAAGATGGGACTAGCGGGAGTGATGAGCAGTTCTTC. It encodes CASSQDGTSGSDEQFF. This sequence joins TRBV4-2 and TRBJ2-1; 14 bases are a match to TRBD2. CDR3 length equals 16 residues. The V and J ends lost 0 bases and 8 bases, in that order; junction bases with no gene match: 3. Germline CDR1 reads LGHNA; CDR2 reads YNFKEQ.

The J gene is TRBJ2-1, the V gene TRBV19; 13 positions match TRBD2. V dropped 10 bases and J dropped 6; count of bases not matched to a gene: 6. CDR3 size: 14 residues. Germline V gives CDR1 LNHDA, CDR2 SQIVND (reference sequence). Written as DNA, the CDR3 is TGTGCCACTACGGGACTAGCGGGGATCAATGAGCAGTTCTTC. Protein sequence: CATTGLAGINEQFF.

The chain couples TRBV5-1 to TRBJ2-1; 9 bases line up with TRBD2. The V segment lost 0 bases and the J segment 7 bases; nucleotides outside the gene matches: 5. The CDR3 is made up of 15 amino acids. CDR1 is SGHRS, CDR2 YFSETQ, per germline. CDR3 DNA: TGCGCCAGCAGCTTGGGGGGCGGGGGGGGAAATGAGCAGTTCTTC. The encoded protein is CASSLGGGGGNEQFF.

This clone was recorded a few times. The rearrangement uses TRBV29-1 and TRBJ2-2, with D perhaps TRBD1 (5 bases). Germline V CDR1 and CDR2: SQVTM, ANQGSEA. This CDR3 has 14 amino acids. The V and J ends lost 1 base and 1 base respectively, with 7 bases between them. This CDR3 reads CSVEGQGNTGELFF. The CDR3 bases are TGCAGCGTTGAAGGGCAGGGGAACACCGGGGAGCTGTTTTTT.

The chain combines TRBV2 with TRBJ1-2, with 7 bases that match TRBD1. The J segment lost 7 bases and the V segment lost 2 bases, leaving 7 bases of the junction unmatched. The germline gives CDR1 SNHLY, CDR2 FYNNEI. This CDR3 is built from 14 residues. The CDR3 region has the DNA TGTGCCAGCAGTGAACAGGGGGGCACTGGTGGCTACACCTTC. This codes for CASSEQGGTGGYTF.

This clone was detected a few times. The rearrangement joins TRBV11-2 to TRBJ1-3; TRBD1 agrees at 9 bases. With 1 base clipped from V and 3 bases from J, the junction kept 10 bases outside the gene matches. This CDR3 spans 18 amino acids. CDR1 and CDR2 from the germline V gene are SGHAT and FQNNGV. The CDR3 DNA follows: TGTGCCAGCAGCTTAGTAACAGGGGGCATCGGGCTTGGAAACACCATATATTTT. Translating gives CASSLVTGGIGLGNTIYF.

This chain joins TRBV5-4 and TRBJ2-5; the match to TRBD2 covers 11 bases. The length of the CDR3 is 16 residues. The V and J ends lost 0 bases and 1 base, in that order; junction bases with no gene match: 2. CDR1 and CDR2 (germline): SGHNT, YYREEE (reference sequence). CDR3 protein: CASSLGGTSGQETQYF. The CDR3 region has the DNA TGTGCCAGCAGCTTGGGGGGGACTAGCGGCCAAGAGACCCAGTACTTC. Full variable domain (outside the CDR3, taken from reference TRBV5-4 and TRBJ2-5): ETGVTQSPTHLIKTRGQQVTLRCSSQSGHNTVSWYQQALGQGPQFIFQYYREEENGRGNFPPRFSGLQFPNYSSELNVNALELDDSALYLCASSLGGTSGQETQYFGPGTRLLVL.

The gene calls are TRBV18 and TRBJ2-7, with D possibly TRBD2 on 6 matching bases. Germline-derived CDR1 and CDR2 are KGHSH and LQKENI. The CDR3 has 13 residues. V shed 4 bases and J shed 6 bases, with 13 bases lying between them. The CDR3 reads CASSLDGGGEQYF. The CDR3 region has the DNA TGTGCCAGCTCACTGGACGGGGGAGGCGAGCAGTACTTC.

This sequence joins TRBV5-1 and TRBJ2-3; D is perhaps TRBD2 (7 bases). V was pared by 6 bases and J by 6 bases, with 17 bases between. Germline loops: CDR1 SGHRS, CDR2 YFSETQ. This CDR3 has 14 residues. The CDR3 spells CASMDPRGADTQYF. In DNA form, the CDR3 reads TGCGCCAGCATGGACCCTCGGGGGGCGGATACGCAGTATTTT.

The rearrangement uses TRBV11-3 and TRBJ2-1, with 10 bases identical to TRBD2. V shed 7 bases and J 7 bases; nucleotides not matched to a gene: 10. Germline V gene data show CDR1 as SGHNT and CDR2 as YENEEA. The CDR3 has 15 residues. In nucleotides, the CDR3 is TGTGCCAGCACCTACAGGACTAGCGGAAGTAATGAGCAGTTCTTC. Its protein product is CASTYRTSGSNEQFF.